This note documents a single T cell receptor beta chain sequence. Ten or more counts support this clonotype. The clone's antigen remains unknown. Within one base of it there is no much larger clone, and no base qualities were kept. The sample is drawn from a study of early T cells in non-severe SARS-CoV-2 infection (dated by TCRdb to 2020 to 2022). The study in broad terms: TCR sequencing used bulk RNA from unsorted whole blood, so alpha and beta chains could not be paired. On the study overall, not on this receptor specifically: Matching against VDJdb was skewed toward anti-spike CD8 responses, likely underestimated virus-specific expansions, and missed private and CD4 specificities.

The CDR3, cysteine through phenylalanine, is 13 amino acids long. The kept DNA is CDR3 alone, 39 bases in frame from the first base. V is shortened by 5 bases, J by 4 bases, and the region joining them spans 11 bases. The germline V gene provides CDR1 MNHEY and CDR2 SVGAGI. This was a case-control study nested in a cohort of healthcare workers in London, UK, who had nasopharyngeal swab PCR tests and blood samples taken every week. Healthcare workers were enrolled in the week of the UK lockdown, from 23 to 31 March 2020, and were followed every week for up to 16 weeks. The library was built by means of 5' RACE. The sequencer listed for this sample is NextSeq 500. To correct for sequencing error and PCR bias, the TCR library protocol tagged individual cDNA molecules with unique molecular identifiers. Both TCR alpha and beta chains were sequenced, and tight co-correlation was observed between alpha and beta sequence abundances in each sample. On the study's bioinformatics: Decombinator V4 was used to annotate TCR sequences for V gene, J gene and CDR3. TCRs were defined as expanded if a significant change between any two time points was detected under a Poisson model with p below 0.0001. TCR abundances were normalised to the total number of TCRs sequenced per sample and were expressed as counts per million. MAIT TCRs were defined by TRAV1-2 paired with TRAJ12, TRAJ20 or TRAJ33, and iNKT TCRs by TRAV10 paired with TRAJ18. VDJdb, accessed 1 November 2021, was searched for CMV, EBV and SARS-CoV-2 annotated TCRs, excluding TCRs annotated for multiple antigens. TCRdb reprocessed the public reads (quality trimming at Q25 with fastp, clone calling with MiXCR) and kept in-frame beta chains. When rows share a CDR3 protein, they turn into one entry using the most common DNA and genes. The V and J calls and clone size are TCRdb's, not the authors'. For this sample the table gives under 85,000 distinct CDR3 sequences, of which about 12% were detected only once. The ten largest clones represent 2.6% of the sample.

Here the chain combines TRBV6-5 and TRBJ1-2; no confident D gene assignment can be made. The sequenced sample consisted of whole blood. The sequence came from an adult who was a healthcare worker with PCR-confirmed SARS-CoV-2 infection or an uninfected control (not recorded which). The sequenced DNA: TGTGCCAGCAGTCCCACCACCCTCTATGGCTACACCTTC. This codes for CASSPTTLYGYTF.